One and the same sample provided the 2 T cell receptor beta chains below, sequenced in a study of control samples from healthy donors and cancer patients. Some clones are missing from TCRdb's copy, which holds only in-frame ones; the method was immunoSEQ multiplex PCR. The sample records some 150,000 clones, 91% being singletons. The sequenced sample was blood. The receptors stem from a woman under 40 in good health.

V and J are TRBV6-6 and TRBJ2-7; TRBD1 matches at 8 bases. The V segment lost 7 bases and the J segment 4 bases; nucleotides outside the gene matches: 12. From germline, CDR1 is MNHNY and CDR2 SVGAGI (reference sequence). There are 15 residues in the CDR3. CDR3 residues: CASNPRGQGVYEQYF. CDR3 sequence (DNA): TGTGCCAGCAACCCCAGGGGGCAAGGGGTGTACGAGCAGTACTTC.

The CDR3 loop is CASRGQAPNQPQHF. CDR3 bases: TGCGCCAGCAGGGGACAGGCCCCGAATCAGCCCCAGCATTTT. The chain has TRBV4-1 and TRBJ1-5, with 8 nucleotides matching TRBD1. The CDR3 contains 14 residues. Germline V lookup: CDR1 MGHRA, CDR2 YSYEKL. J lost 4 bases, V lost 6 bases, and 5 bases had no gene match.